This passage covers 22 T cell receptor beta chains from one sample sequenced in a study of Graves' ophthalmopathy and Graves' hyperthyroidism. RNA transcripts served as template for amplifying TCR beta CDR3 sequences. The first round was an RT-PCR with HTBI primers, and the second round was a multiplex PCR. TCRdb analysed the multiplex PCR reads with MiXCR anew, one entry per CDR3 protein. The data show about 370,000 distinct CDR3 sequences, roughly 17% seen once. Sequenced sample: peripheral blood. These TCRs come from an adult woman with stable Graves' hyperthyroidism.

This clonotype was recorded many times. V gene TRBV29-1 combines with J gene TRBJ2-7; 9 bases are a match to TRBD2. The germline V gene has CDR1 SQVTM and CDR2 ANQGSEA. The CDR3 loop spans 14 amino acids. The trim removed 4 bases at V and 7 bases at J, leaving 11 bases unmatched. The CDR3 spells CSVAFAGGPREQYF. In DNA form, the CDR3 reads TGCAGCGTTGCTTTTGCGGGAGGGCCGCGGGAGCAGTACTTC.

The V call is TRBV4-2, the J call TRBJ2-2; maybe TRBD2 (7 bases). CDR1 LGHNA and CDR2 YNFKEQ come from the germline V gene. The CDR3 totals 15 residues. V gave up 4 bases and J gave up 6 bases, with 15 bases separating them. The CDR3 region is CASSPRGGAAGELFF. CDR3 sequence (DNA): TGTGCCAGCAGCCCTCGTGGGGGGGCGGCCGGGGAGCTGTTTTTT.

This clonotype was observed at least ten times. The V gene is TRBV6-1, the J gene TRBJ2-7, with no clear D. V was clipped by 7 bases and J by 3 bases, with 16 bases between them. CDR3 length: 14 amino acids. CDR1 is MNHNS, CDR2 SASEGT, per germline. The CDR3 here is CASTEDSSYYEQYF. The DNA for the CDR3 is TGTGCCAGCACCGAAGATAGCAGCTACTACGAGCAGTACTTC.

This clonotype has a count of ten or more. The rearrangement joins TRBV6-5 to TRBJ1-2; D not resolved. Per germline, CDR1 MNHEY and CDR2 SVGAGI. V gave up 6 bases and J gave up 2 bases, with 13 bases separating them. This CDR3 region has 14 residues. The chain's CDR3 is CASRHDTANYGYTF. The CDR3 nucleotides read TGTGCCAGCAGACACGACACCGCCAACTATGGCTACACCTTC.

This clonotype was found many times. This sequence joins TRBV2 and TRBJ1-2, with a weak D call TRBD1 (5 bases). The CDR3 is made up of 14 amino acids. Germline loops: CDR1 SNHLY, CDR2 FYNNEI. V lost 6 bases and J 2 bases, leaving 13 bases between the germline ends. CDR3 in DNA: TGTGCCAGCAGGAGGCAGGGCCTGAACTATGGCTACACCTTC. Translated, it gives CASRRQGLNYGYTF. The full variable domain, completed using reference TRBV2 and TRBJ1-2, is EPEVTQTPSHQVTQMGQEVILRCVPISNHLYFYWYRQILGQKVEFLVSFYNNEISEKSEIFDDQFSVERPDGSNFTLKIRSTKLEDSAMYFCASRRQGLNYGYTFGSGTRLTVV.

In DNA form, the CDR3 reads TGTGCCAGCAGCTGGGACAGGGGAGCGGATGGCTACACCTTC. This gives the protein CASSWDRGADGYTF. The V and J genes are TRBV25-1 and TRBJ1-2; 10 bases agree with TRBD1. Germline V gene sequence: CDR1 MGHDK, CDR2 SYGVNS. The CDR3 runs to 14 residues. The trim removed 6 bases at V and 6 bases at J, leaving 7 bases unmatched.

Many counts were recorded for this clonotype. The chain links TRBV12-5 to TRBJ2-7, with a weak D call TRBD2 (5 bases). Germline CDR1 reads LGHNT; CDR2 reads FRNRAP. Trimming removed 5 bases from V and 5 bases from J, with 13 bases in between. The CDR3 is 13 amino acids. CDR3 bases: TGTGCTAGTGGTCCCTCGCCGAGGGACGAGCAGTACTTC. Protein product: CASGPSPRDEQYF.

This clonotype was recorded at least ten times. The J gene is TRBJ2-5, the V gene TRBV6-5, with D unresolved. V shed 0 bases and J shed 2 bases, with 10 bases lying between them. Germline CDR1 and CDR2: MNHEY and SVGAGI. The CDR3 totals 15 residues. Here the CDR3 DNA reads TGTGCCAGCAGTTACTCGATCGGTAGTCAAGAGACCCAGTACTTC. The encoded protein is CASSYSIGSQETQYF.

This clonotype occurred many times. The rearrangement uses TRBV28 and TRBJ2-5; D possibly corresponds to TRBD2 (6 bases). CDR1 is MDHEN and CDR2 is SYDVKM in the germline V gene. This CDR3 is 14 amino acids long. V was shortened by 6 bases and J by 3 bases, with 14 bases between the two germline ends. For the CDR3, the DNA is TGTGCCAGCAGAACTAGCTGGAGCGAAGAGACCCAGTACTTC. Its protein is CASRTSWSEETQYF.

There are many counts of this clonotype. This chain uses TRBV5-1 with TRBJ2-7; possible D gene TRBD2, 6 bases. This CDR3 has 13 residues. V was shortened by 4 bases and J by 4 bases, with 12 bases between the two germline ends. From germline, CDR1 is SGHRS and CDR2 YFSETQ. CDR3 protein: CASSGPGRYEQYF. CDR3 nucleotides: TGCGCCAGCAGCGGACCGGGGAGGTACGAGCAGTACTTC.

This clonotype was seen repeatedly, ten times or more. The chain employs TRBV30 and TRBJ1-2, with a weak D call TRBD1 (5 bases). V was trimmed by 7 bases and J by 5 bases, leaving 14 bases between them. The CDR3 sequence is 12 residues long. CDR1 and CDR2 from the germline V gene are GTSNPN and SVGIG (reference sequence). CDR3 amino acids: CAFQQVIYGYTF. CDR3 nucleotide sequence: TGTGCCTTTCAACAGGTGATATATGGCTACACCTTC. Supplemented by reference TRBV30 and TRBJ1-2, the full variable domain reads SQTIHQWPATLVQPVGSPLSLECTVEGTSNPNLYWYRQAAGRGLQLLFYSVGIGQISSEVPQNLSASRPQDRQFILSSKKLLLSDSGFYLCAFQQVIYGYTFGSGTRLTVV.

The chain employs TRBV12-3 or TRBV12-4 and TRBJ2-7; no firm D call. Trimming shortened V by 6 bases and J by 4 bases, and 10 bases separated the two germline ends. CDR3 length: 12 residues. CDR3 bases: TGTGCCAGCAGCCGGGTCGTGTACGAGCAGTACTTC. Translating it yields CASSRVVYEQYF.

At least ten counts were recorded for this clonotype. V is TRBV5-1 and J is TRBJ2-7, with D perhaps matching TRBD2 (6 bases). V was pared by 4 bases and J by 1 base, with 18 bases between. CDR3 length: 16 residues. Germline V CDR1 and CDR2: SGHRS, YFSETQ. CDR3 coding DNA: TGCGCCAGCAGCCCCCTAGTCTCCCGGGGGTCCTACGAGCAGTACTTC. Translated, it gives CASSPLVSRGSYEQYF.

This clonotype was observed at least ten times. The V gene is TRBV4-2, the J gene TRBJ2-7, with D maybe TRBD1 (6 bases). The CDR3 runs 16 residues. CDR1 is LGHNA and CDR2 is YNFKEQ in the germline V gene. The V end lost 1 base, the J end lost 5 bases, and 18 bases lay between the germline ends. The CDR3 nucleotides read TGTGCCAGCAGCCAAGTTGGAGGTCAGGGGATCCACGAGCAGTACTTC. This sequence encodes CASSQVGGQGIHEQYF.

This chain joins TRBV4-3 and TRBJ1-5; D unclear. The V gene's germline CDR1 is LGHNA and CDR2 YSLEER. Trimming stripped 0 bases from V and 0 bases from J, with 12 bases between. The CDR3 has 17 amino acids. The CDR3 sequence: CASSQDRSRTSNQPQHF. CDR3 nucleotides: TGCGCCAGCAGCCAAGATAGGTCCCGGACTAGCAATCAGCCCCAGCATTTT.

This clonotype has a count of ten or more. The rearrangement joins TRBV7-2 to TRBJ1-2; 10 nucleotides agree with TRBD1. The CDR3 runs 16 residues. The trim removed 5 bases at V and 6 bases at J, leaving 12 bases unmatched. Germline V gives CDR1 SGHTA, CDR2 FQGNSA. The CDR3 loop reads CASSTPTGGTPDGYTF. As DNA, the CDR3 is TGTGCCAGCAGCACACCGACAGGGGGCACCCCCGATGGCTACACCTTC.

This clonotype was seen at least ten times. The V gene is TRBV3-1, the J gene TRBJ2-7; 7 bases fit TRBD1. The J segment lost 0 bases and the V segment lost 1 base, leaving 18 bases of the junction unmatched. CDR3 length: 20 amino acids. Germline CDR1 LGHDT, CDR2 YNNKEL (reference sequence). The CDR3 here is CASSQAPRGGEQGHSYEQYF. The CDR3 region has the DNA TGTGCCAGCAGCCAAGCACCCCGAGGGGGCGAGCAGGGTCACTCCTACGAGCAGTACTTC.

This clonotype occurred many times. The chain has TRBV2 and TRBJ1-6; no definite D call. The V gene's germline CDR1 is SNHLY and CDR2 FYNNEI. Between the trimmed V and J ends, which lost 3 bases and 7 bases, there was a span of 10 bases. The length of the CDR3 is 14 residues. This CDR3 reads CASSDSVSNSPLHF. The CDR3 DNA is TGTGCCAGCAGTGACTCTGTTTCGAATTCACCCCTCCACTTT.

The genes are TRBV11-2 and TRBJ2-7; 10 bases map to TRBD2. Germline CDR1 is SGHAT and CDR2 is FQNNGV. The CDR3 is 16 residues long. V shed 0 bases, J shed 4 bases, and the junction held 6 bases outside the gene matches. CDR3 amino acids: CASSLETGLAYYEQYF. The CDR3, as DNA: TGTGCCAGCAGCTTAGAAACGGGACTAGCGTATTACGAGCAGTACTTC.

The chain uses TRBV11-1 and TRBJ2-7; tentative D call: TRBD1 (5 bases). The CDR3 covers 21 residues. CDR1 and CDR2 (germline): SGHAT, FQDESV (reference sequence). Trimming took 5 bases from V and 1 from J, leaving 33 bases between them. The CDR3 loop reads CASSIGQGLWVNEALSYEQYF. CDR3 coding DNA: TGTGCCAGCAGCATAGGGCAGGGTCTTTGGGTTAACGAAGCCTTATCCTACGAGCAGTACTTC.

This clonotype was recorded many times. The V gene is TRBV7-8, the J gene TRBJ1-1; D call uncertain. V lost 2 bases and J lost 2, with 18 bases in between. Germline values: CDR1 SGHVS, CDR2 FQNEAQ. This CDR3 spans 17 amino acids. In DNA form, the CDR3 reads TGTGCCAGCAGCTTATGGAGGGCAAGGGATCGAAACACTGAAGCTTTCTTT. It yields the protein CASSLWRARDRNTEAFF.

Here the CDR3 reads CASSYGISSYEQYF. DNA of the CDR3: TGTGCCAGCAGTTACGGCATCAGTTCCTACGAGCAGTACTTC. V gene TRBV6-5 combines with J gene TRBJ2-7; D uncertain. Germline CDR1 and CDR2: MNHEY and SVGAGI. Between the trimmed V and J ends, which lost 2 bases and 1 base, there was a span of 9 bases. CDR3 length equals 14 residues.